The 17 T cell receptor beta chains in this list originate from one sample, sequenced in a study of identical twins. TCRdb re-called the 5' RACE reads through MiXCR, storing one row per CDR3 protein. Of 1.5 million to 2 million distinct CDR3 sequences in the sample, roughly a third were seen once. The sample comprised cord blood. The receptors originated from a newborn girl in good health.

At least ten counts were recorded for this clonotype. V gene TRBV9 combines with J gene TRBJ1-2; TRBD1 might be the D (5 bases). Trimming removed 4 bases at V and 3 bases at J, with 13 bases between. The CDR3 runs 14 residues. CDR1 and CDR2 from the germline V gene are SGDLS and YYNGEE. The CDR3 coding sequence is TGTGCCAGCAGCTCAAGGGGTGTAGACTATGGCTACACCTTC. Encoded protein: CASSSRGVDYGYTF.

The chain couples TRBV25-1 to TRBJ2-5; 12 positions match TRBD2. The CDR3 has 16 residues. J was trimmed by 5 bases and V by 1 base; bases with no gene match: 5. CDR1 is MGHDK, CDR2 SYGVNS, per germline. CDR3: CASSESRTSGKETQYF. CDR3 nucleotide sequence: TGTGCCAGCAGTGAATCGCGGACTAGCGGGAAGGAGACCCAGTACTTC.

This clonotype was counted a few times. The chain is built from TRBV2 and TRBJ2-1, with D maybe TRBD1 (5 bases). V dropped 2 bases and J dropped 8 bases, with 19 bases sitting between them. Germline CDR1 and CDR2: SNHLY and FYNNEI. This CDR3 has 16 amino acids. CDR3 amino acids: CASSERAVGRVYEQFF. DNA for the CDR3: TGTGCCAGCAGTGAACGGGCGGTTGGCAGGGTGTATGAGCAGTTCTTC.

V usage is TRBV4-2 and J usage is TRBJ2-2; 11 nucleotides align to TRBD1. The J segment lost 0 bases and the V segment lost 2 bases, leaving 2 bases of the junction unmatched. Germline CDR1 LGHNA, CDR2 YNFKEQ. The CDR3 covers 17 residues. CDR3 region: CASSQLGQGANTGELFF. The CDR3 coding sequence is TGTGCCAGCAGCCAACTGGGACAGGGGGCGAACACCGGGGAGCTGTTTTTT.

This clonotype turned up a few times. The chain joins TRBV12-3 or TRBV12-4 to TRBJ2-7; 8 bases agree with TRBD1. The CDR3 has 15 amino acids. Losses at the gene ends were 7 bases for V and 7 bases for J; bases not matched to a gene: 15. CDR3 in amino acids: CASTMGSRGRGEQYF. For the CDR3, the DNA is TGTGCCAGCACCATGGGGAGCAGGGGGCGAGGGGAGCAGTACTTC.

The chain is built from TRBV9 and TRBJ2-3; D is perhaps TRBD2 (6 bases). The V end was cut by 3 bases, the J end by 8 bases, with 10 bases between. CDR3 length: 12 residues. The V gene's germline CDR1 is SGDLS and CDR2 YYNGEE. CDR3 loop: CASSAVGGTQYF. For the CDR3, the DNA is TGTGCCAGCAGCGCCGTGGGGGGTACGCAGTATTTT.

This sequence joins TRBV27 and TRBJ2-7; D gene uncertain. Germline V gives CDR1 MNHEY, CDR2 SMNVEV (reference sequence). Trimming left V 6 bases short and J 4 bases short, with 16 bases between. The CDR3 is 14 amino acids. The CDR3 loop reads CASSHGPSAYEQYF. The CDR3 nucleotides read TGTGCCAGCAGCCACGGACCGTCAGCTTACGAGCAGTACTTC.

The DNA of the CDR3 is TGTGCCAGCAGTCCCACACCGACAGGGAGCGACGGTGGCTACACCTTC. Translated, it gives CASSPTPTGSDGGYTF. This rearrangement joins TRBV12-3 or TRBV12-4 to TRBJ1-2, with 7 bases that match TRBD1. The CDR3 sequence is 16 residues long. Trimming cost V 5 bases and J 7 bases; bases outside gene matches: 16.

The CDR3 is CASHYRPDRASQPQHF. For the CDR3, the DNA is TGTGCCAGTCACTACAGACCGGACAGGGCCAGTCAGCCCCAGCATTTT. The chain uses TRBV6-1 and TRBJ1-5, with 8 bases lining up with TRBD1. The CDR3 runs to 16 residues. After removal of 9 bases from V and 6 bases from J, the junction contained 16 bases not matched to a gene. Germline loops: CDR1 MNHNS, CDR2 SASEGT.

In its sample, this clonotype was seen a few times. V is TRBV6-6 and J is TRBJ1-4, with D possibly matching TRBD1 (5 bases). The V gene's germline CDR1 is MNHNY and CDR2 SVGAGI (reference sequence). The V gene lost 6 bases and the J gene lost 4 bases, with 15 bases spanning the gap. CDR3 length equals 15 residues. For the CDR3, the DNA is TGTGCCAGCAGACTCCAGGGACGGGATAATGAAAAACTGTTTTTT. Protein sequence: CASRLQGRDNEKLFF.

This clonotype has just a few counts. V gene TRBV4-1 combines with J gene TRBJ2-1; weak D call: TRBD1 (6 bases). V shed 5 bases and J shed 5 bases, with 10 bases lying between them. CDR1 is MGHRA, CDR2 YSYEKL, per germline. This CDR3 is built from 13 residues. The CDR3 DNA is TGCGCCAGCAGCGGCCACAGGGACAATGAGCAGTTCTTC. It is translated as CASSGHRDNEQFF.

This clonotype was observed a handful of times. The V and J genes are TRBV12-3 or TRBV12-4 and TRBJ2-5, with 8 positions matching TRBD2. J lost 3 bases, V lost 3 bases, and 6 bases had no gene match. This CDR3 region has 15 residues. CDR3 sequence: CASSFRREAEETQYF. CDR3 DNA: TGTGCCAGCAGTTTCCGGCGGGAGGCTGAAGAGACCCAGTACTTC.

The rearrangement links TRBV5-1 to TRBJ2-5; 12 nucleotides agree with TRBD2. From germline, CDR1 is SGHRS and CDR2 YFSETQ. CDR3 length equals 13 residues. Unmatched junction bases numbered 4, after V lost 0 bases and J lost 13 bases. The CDR3 nucleotides read TGCGCCAGCAGCTTGGAACTAGCGGGGGGCCTGTACTTC. Translation gives CASSLELAGGLYF.

The chain has TRBV6-6 and TRBJ1-5; possible D gene TRBD1, 6 bases. Germline CDR1 and CDR2: MNHNY and SVGAGI (reference sequence). With 4 bases removed from V and 1 base from J, the gap between germline ends came to 11 bases. The length of the CDR3 is 15 residues. CDR3 nucleotide sequence: TGTGCCAGCAGTTCCCCGGACAGCAGCAATCAGCCCCAGCATTTT. It encodes CASSSPDSSNQPQHF.

This clonotype was counted ten times or more. The chain is built from TRBV29-1 and TRBJ2-3; D is undetermined. Per the germline V gene, CDR1 is SQVTM and CDR2 is ANQGSEA. The CDR3 totals 15 residues. V was shortened by 0 bases and J by 4 bases, with 14 bases between the two germline ends. The DNA of the CDR3 is TGCAGCGTTGAAGATCCCCTAGAGTTGGCAGATACGCAGTATTTT. Translation: CSVEDPLELADTQYF.

Only a few counts were recorded for this clonotype. The genes are TRBV16 and TRBJ2-7; tentatively, D is TRBD1 (5 bases). V was clipped by 1 base and J by 4 bases, with 11 bases between them. The germline V gene encodes CDR1 KGHSY and CDR2 FQNENV. The CDR3 totals 14 residues. CDR3 coding DNA: TGTGCCAGCAGCCAATTTGCCAGGGCATACGAGCAGTACTTC. Amino acid sequence: CASSQFARAYEQYF.

This sequence joins TRBV27 and TRBJ1-6; TRBD1 matches at 7 bases. From germline, CDR1 is MNHEY and CDR2 SMNVEV (reference sequence). The J segment lost 0 bases and the V segment lost 5 bases, leaving 16 bases of the junction unmatched. The CDR3 totals 20 residues. As DNA, the CDR3 is TGTGCCAGCAGTCGTGATCCGGGACAGCGCAGTAGCTCCTATAATTCACCCCTCCACTTT. Protein sequence: CASSRDPGQRSSSYNSPLHF.